This T cell receptor (beta chain) stems from a study of blood T cell repertoires in COVID-19. Original data processing: Estimated nucleated cell counts came from reference gene primer amplification. The method was immunoSEQ multiplex PCR; TCRdb's version includes in-frame clones alone and lacks a portion of them. The D gene and trimming were derived from the DNA, and the V and J assignments and clone size from that table. In the table there are about 380,000 clones, 81% of which are singletons. The CDR3 extends over 15 amino acids. Trimming stripped 7 bases from V and 1 base from J, with 15 bases between. Germline assignment: CDR1 KGHDR and CDR2 SFDVKD.

This sequence originates from a human donor with acute or convalescent COVID-19. The donor label of this sample is uncertain. The chain employs TRBV24-1 and TRBJ1-1; maybe TRBD1 (5 bases). Source material: peripheral blood. CDR3 residues: CATRGGGAGNTEAFF. The CDR3 nucleotides are TGTGCCACCAGGGGTGGGGGAGCGGGGAACACTGAAGCTTTCTTT.